This T cell receptor (beta chain) was identified during a study of OX40 agonist ivuxolimab in advanced cancers. Study-wide context: Patients were given ivuxolimab, an antibody that agonizes OX40 (CD134). Partial response was recorded in three patients: one hepatocellular carcinoma and two cutaneous melanoma cases. General study results and limits: Some of the nonresponding patients also showed low levels of normalized T-cell clonal expansion.

As concerns this clone: Its antigen is not identified.

Autoimmune disease history or systemic immunosuppression led to patients being barred. Data came from immunoSEQ multiplex PCR; TCRdb stores just in-frame clones and leaves some out. The sample lists over 65,000 clones; roughly 90% were seen once. The specimen was CD4+ or CD8+ T cells sorted from blood, collected in a trial of the OX40 agonist ivuxolimab. The sequence was obtained from an adult with an advanced solid tumor such as melanoma, head and neck, liver or kidney cancer.

The CDR3 sequence is CASSLVMAGLNQPQHF. The CDR3 nucleotides read TGTGCCAGCAGCTTGGTTATGGCAGGGCTGAATCAGCCCCAGCATTTT. The chain combines TRBV5-8 with TRBJ1-5; possible D gene TRBD1, 5 bases. V lost 0 bases and J 4 bases, leaving 14 bases between the germline ends. CDR1 and CDR2 (germline): SGHTS, YDEGEE. The CDR3 runs 16 residues. The variable domain in full, completed from reference TRBV5-8 and TRBJ1-5, reads EAGVTQSPTHLIKTRGQQATLRCSPISGHTSVYWYQQALGLGLQFLLWYDEGEERNRGNFPPRFSGRQFPNYSSELNVNALELEDSALYLCASSLVMAGLNQPQHFGDGTRLSIL.